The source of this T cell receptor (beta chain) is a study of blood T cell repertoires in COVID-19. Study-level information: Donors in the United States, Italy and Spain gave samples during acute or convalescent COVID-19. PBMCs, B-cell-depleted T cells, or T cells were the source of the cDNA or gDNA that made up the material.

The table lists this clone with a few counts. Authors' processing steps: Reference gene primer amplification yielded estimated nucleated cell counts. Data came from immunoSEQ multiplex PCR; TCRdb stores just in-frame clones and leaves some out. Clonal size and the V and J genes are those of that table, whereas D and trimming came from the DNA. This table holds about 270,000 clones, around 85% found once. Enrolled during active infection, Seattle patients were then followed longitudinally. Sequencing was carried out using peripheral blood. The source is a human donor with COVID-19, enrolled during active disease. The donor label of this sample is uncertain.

The CDR3 region has the DNA TGTGCCAGTAGTATTAACCGGTTCGAGCTGTTTTTT. This sequence encodes CASSINRFELFF. This chain joins TRBV19 and TRBJ2-2, with D unclear. The CDR3 length is 12 residues. The V and J ends lost 3 bases and 11 bases respectively, with 10 bases between them. Germline loops: CDR1 LNHDA, CDR2 SQIVND (reference sequence).